This T cell receptor (beta chain) was obtained from a study of CD8 T cells in ankylosing spondylitis. Each CDR3 protein is one row after TCRdb ran MiXCR on the 5' RACE reads. The table lists about 360,000 distinct CDR3 sequences, roughly 22% of them singletons. General study points: According to the report, clones linked to the disease were significantly enriched in matched synovial fluid samples taken from ankylosing spondylitis patients.

The CDR3 has 14 residues. The trim removed 1 base at V and 6 bases at J, leaving 3 bases unmatched. Per germline, CDR1 MGHRA and CDR2 YSYEKL. This clonotype occurred a few times. Its antigen is unknown. The sequenced sample consisted of blood, either unsorted or a sorted T cell fraction (not recorded which). The receptor was derived from a male donor with ankylosing spondylitis or in good health (not recorded which). The V and J genes are TRBV4-1 and TRBJ2-7; 10 bases match TRBD1. The CDR3 region is CASSQVRDRGEQYF. The DNA of the CDR3 is TGCGCCAGCAGCCAAGTCCGGGACAGGGGCGAGCAGTACTTC.